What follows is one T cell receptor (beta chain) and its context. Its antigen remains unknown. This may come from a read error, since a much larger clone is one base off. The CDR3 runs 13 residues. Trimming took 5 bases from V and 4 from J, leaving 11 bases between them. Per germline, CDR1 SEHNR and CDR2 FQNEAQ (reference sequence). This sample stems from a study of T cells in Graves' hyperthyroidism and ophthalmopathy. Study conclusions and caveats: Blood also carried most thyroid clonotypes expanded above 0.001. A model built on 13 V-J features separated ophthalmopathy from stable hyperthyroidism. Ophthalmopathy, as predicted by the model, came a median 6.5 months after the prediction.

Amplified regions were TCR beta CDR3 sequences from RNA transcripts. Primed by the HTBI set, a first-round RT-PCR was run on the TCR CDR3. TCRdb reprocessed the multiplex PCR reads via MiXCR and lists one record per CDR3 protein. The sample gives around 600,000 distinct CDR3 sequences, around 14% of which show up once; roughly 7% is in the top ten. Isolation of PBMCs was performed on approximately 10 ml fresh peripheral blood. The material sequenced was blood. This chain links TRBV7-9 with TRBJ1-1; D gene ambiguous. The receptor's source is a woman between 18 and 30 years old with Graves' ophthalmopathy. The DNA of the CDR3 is TGTGCCAGCAGCCGGTCTTTCAGCACTGAAGCTTTCTTT. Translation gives CASSRSFSTEAFF. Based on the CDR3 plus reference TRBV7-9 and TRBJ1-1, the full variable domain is DTGVSQNPRHKITKRGQNVTFRCDPISEHNRLYWYRQTLGQGPEFLTYFQNEAQLEKSRLLSDRFSAERPKGSFSTLEIQRTEQGDSAMYLCASSRSFSTEAFFGQGTRLTVV.